This T cell receptor beta chain was identified in a study of tumor-infiltrating lymphocytes in primary liver carcinoma (dated by TCRdb to between 2016 and 2019). Looking at the study overall: Surgical resection was performed in China between 2015 and early 2016 on about five patients with histopathologically diagnosed primary liver carcinoma. The five patients, three men and two women aged 30 to 69 years, had hepatocellular carcinoma (four) or combined HCC and intrahepatic cholangiocarcinoma (one). The five patients had tumors of stage T1-T3 N0M0, with maximum diameters ranging from roughly 4.2 to 10 cm. Each sample produced roughly 3.65 to 7.13 million productive TCRbeta reads, and read depth showed no significant difference between tissue types. Across five regions of each liver tumor, along with adjacent normal tissue and blood, the study brought together TCRbeta repertoire sequencing, expression microarrays and whole-exome sequencing. TCRbeta repertoire sequencing covered roughly 35 specimens from 5 patients: 25 or so tumor regions, 5 adjacent noncancerous liver tissues and 5 peripheral blood samples. Technical replicate repertoires showed high reproducibility, with mean shared-clone rates approximately 0.89 and correlation coefficients above 0.95.

Blood RNA was extracted from unsorted whole blood using TRIzol reagent, and germline DNA was obtained with the DNeasy Blood & Tissue kit. Patients had chronic HBV infection and were treatment-naive at sampling. About 3.6 milliliters of peripheral blood were collected into K2EDTA tubes before surgery. The CDR3, cysteine through phenylalanine, is 16 amino acids long. Only the CDR3 part of the read is kept: 48 bases, read in frame from the first base. V loses 5 bases of germline sequence and J loses 2 bases, and the interval between the two ends is 18 bases. Per the germline V gene, SGHAT is the CDR1 and FQNNGV is the CDR2. General study outcomes and caveats: Repertoire overlap was found to be higher between tumor regions (mean approximately 36%) than between tumor-adjacent (around 17%) or tumor-blood (about 14%) pairs, consistent with antigen-driven expansion. Only the TCR beta chain was sequenced, so true repertoire diversity is likely underestimated because unpaired alpha chains were not captured. The study included only five patients, and the authors note findings should be validated in a larger study. A significantly larger repertoire fraction was made up by the top 250 clones in tumors than in blood (p = 0.039). Comparison of CD4+ and CD8+ T cell repertoires was precluded by the use of bulk unsorted samples.

A constant-region primer and ProtoScript II reverse transcriptase were used to reverse-transcribe TCRbeta-specific cDNA from about 530 ng total RNA. Construction of the TCRbeta libraries relied on three nested rounds of multiplex PCR, following a slightly modified ARM-PCR procedure. Each of the first two PCR rounds ran for about 10 cycles using multiplex TRBV1-TRBV30 forward primers together with a Cbeta reverse primer. Sample barcodes and Illumina adapters were added in a final 25-cycle PCR with Deep VentR polymerase. Amplicons of 200-500 bp were gel-purified with a QIAquick gel extraction kit before sequencing. An Illumina HiSeq 2500 was used to sequence the TCRbeta amplicons, generating 250-bp paired-end reads. As for how the authors treated the data: Trimmomatic v0.33 was used to quality-trim the reads, and FLASH v1.2.11 was used to merge paired reads so that full CDR3 sequences could be recovered. V, D and J germline segments were assigned to the rearranged TCRbeta sequences by MiGEC v1.2.1b. Clonotype statistics and Shannon-Wiener diversity indices were calculated with VDJtools v1.0.0. To cut down on sampling bias, every analysis after diversity analysis relied on just the 250 most abundant clonotypes from each sample. TCRdb took the public reads, trimmed them with fastp at Q25, ran MiXCR for clone calling and kept in-frame beta chains. Rows with one shared CDR3 protein collapse into an entry with the most common genes and DNA. The V and J calls here are based on TCRdb, not the publication. This sample is represented by 180,000 or so distinct CDR3 sequences; about 60% of them were singletons. The ten largest clones represent around three quarters of the sample.

Concerning this clonotype itself: Its antigen remains undetermined. No much larger clonotype is one base removed from it; base qualities were not supplied.

The sequence was collected from a man in his forties or fifties with primary liver carcinoma and hepatitis B virus infection. The chain couples TRBV11-2 to TRBJ2-5, and possibly TRBD1, on 6 matching bases. The specimen was peripheral blood. The CDR3 reads as follows: CASSPGTCRAQETQYF. The base sequence is TGTGCCAGCAGCCCAGGGACATGTCGGGCGCAAGAGACCCAGTACTTC. This CDR3, with the reference TRBV11-2 and TRBJ2-5 proteins standing in past its ends, gives the full variable domain EAGVAQSPRYKIIEKRQSVAFWCNPISGHATLYWYQQILGQGPKLLIQFQNNGVVDDSQLPKDRFSAERLKGVDSTLKIQPAKLEDSAVYLCASSPGTCRAQETQYFGPGTRLLVL.